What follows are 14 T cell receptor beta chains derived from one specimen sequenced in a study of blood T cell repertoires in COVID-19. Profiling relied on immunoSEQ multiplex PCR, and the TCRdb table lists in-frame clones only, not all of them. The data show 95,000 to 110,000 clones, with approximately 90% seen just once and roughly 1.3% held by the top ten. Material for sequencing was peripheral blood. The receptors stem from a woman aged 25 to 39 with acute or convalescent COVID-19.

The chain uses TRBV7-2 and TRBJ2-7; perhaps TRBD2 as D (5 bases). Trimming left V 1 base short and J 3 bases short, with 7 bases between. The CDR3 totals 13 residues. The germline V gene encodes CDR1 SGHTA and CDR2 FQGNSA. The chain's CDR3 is CASSLDGLYEQYF. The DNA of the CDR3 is TGTGCCAGCAGCTTAGATGGACTCTACGAGCAGTACTTC.

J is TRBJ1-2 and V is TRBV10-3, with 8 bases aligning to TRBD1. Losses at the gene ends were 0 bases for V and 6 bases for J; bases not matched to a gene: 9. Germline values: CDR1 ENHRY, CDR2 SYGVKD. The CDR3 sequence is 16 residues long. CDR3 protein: CAISESKTGAFDGYTF. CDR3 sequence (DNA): TGTGCCATCAGTGAGTCGAAGACAGGGGCTTTCGATGGCTACACCTTC.

The CDR3 sequence is CASSHQSQGNEEKLFF. CDR3 in DNA: TGTGCCAGCAGCCACCAAAGTCAGGGGAACGAAGAAAAACTGTTTTTT. The genes are TRBV4-2 and TRBJ1-4; D might be TRBD1 (6 bases). The germline V gene has CDR1 LGHNA and CDR2 YNFKEQ. V dropped 3 bases and J dropped 8 bases, with 19 bases sitting between them. The CDR3 consists of 16 residues.

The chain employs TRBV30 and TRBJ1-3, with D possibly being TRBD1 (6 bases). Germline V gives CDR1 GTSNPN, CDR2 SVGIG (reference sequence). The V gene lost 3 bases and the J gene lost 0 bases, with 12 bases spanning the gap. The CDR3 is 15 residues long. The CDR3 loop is CAWRPGQSSGNTIYF. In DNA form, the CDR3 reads TGTGCCTGGAGACCCGGACAGAGCTCTGGAAACACCATATATTTT. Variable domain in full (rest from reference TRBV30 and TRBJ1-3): SQTIHQWPATLVQPVGSPLSLECTVEGTSNPNLYWYRQAAGRGLQLLFYSVGIGQISSEVPQNLSASRPQDRQFILSSKKLLLSDSGFYLCAWRPGQSSGNTIYFGEGSWLTVV.

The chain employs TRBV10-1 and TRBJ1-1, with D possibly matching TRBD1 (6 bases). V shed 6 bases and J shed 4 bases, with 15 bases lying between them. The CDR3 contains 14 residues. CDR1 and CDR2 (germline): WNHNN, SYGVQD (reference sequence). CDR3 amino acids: CASSTSTGSTEAFF. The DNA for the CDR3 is TGCGCCAGCAGCACTTCAACAGGGTCCACTGAAGCTTTCTTT.

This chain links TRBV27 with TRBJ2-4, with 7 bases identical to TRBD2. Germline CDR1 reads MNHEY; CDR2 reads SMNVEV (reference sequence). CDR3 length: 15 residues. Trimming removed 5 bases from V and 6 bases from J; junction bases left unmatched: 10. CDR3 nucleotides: TGTGCCAGCAGTCGGGGTCGGGGAGGGCCAAACATTCAGTACTTC. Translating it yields CASSRGRGGPNIQYF.

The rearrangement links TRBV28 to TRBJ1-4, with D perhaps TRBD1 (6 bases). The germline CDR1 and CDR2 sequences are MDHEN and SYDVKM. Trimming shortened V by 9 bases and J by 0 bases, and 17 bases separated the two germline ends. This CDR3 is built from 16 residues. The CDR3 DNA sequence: TGTGCCAGTAGGACAGTAGACTTAACAACTAATGAAAAACTGTTTTTT. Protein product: CASRTVDLTTNEKLFF. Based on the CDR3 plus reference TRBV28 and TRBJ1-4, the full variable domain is DVKVTQSSRYLVKRTGEKVFLECVQDMDHENMFWYRQDPGLGLRLIYFSYDVKMKEKGDIPEGYSVSREKKERFSLILESASTNQTSMYLCASRTVDLTTNEKLFFGSGTQLSVL.

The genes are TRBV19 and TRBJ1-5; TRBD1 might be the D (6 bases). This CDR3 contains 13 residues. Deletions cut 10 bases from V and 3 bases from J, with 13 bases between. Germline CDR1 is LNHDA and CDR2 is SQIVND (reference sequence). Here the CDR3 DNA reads TGTGCCACCACAGGGTCTTTCAATCAGCCCCAGCATTTT. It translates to CATTGSFNQPQHF.

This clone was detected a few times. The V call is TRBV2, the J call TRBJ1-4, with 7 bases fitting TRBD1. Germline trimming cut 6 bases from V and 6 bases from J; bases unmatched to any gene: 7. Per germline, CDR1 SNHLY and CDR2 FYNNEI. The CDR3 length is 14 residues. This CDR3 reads CASRETGNHEKLFF. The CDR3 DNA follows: TGTGCCAGCAGAGAGACAGGGAACCATGAAAAACTGTTTTTT.

The CDR3 DNA reads as TGTGCCAGCAGTTTCTCACCCGGGACTTCTATCGATGGCTACACCTTC. This sequence encodes CASSFSPGTSIDGYTF. The chain is built from TRBV28 and TRBJ1-2, with a weak D call TRBD1 (5 bases). Germline V gene sequence: CDR1 MDHEN, CDR2 SYDVKM. The CDR3 extends over 16 amino acids. V was clipped by 3 bases and J by 6 bases, with 20 bases between them.

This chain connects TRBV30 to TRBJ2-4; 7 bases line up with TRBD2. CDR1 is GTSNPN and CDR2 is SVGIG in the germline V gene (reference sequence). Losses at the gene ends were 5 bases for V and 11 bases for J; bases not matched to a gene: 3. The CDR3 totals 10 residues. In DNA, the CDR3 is TGTGCCTGGGGCGGGAGTGTTCAGTACTTC. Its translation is CAWGGSVQYF.

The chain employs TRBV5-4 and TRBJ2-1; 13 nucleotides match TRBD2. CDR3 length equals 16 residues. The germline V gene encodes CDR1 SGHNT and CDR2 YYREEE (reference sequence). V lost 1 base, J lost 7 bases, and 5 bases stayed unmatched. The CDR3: CASSLSLAGGENEQFF. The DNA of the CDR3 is TGTGCCAGCAGCTTGTCACTAGCGGGGGGGGAGAATGAGCAGTTCTTC.

CDR3 protein: CAWGEQGLAPLHF. CDR3 nucleotides: TGTGCCTGGGGGGAACAGGGGCTCGCACCCCTCCACTTT. The V call is TRBV30, the J call TRBJ1-6; 7 bases are shared with TRBD1. The germline CDR1 and CDR2 sequences are GTSNPN and SVGIG (reference sequence). V shed 5 bases, J shed 11 bases, and the junction held 9 bases outside the gene matches. This CDR3 is built from 13 residues.

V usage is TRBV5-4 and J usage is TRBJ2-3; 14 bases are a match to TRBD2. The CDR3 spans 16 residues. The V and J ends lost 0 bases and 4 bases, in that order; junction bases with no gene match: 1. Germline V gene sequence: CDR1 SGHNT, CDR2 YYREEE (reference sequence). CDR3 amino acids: CASSLGLAGGPDTQYF. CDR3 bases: TGTGCCAGCAGCTTGGGACTAGCGGGAGGGCCAGATACGCAGTATTTT.